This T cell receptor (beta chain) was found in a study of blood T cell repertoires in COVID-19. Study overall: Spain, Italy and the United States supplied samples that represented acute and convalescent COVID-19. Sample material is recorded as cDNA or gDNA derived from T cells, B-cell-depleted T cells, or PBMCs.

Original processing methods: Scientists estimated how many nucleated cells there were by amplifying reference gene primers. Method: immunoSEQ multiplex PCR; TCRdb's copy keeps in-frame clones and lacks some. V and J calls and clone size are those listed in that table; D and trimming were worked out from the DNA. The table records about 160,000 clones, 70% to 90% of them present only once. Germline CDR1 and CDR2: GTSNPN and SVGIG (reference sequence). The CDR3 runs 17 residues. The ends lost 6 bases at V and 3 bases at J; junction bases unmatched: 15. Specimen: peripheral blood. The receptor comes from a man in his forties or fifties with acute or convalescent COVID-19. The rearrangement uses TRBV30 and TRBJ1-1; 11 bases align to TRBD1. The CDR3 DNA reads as TGTGCCTGCACCGTTGGGGACAGGGGGTTGCGGTACACTGAAGCTTTCTTT. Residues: CACTVGDRGLRYTEAFF.